The TCR beta chain described here comes from a study of early T cells in non-severe SARS-CoV-2 infection. Study details: Chains were unpaired, as sequencing was done on bulk RNA from unsorted whole blood.

CDR3 length: 12 amino acids. Germline loops: CDR1 MGHDK, CDR2 SYGVNS. V dropped 4 bases and J dropped 5 bases, with 8 bases sitting between them. About this clonotype itself: The antigen remains undetermined.

The library protocol tagged individual cDNA molecules with unique molecular identifiers. MiXCR was run by TCRdb on the 5' RACE reads, yielding one entry per CDR3 protein. The repertoire holds tens of thousands of distinct CDR3 sequences, with roughly 6% as singletons. Notes on the study in general: There was a bias toward anti-spike CD8 responses in VDJdb matching, which missed private and CD4 specificities.

This clonotype was obtained from an adult who was a healthcare worker with PCR-confirmed SARS-CoV-2 infection or an uninfected control (not recorded which). Source material: whole blood. The V gene is TRBV25-1, the J gene TRBJ2-5; D gene unclear. The CDR3 is CASSAGRETQYF. CDR3 DNA: TGTGCCAGCAGTGCGGGTCGGGAGACCCAGTACTTC.